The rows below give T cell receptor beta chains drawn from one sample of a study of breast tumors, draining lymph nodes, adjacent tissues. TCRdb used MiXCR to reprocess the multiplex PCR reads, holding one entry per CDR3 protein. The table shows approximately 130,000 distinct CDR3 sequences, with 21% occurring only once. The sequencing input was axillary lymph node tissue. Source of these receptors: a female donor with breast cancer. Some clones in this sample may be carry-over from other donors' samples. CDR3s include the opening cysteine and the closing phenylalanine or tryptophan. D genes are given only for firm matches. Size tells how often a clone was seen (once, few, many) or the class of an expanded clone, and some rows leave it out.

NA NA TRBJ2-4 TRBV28 TGTGCCAGCAGGGACCCTACGAGAAACATTCAGTACTTC CASRDPTRNIQYF
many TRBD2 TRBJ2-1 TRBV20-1 TGCAGTGCTCTCACCGGGACTAGCGGGAACAATGAGCAGTTCTTC CSALTGTSGNNEQFF
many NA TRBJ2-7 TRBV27 TGTGCCAGCGAGCCCTGGGAGGAGCAGTACTTC CASEPWEEQYF
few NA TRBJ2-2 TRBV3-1 TGTGCCAGCGGCCACCCGGGACTGTACACCGGGGAGCTGTTTTTT CASGHPGLYTGELFF
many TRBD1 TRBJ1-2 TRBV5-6 TGTGCCAGCAGCGTTACCGGGACAGGGAGGAGTATAGGCTACACCTTC CASSVTGTGRSIGYTF
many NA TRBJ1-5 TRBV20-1 TGCAGTGCTAGGTATGGCCGGGGTGTTAGGGGGAGCAATCAGCCCCAGCATTTT CSARYGRGVRGSNQPQHF
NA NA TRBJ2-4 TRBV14 TGTGCCAGCAGCCAAGATGGGGACATTCAGTACTTC CASSQDGDIQYF
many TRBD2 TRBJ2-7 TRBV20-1 TGCAGTGCTAGAGAGGGCGGGGGGAGCTCCTACGAGCAGTACTTC CSAREGGGSSYEQYF
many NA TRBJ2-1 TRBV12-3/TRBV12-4 TGTGCCAGCAGTCCGCTTCTATACAATGAGCAGTTCTTC CASSPLLYNEQFF
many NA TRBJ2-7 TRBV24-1 TGTGCCTCTCATAAACCCTCCTACGAGCAGTACTTC CASHKPSYEQYF
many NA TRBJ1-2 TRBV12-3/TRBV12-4 TGTGCCAGCAGTTTATGGTCGGGCAGTGGCTACACCTTC CASSLWSGSGYTF
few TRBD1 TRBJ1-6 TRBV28 TGTGCCAGCACCTCGACAGGGACCTATAATTCACCCCTCCACTTT CASTSTGTYNSPLHF
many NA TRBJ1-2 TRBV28 TGTGCCAGCAGTCTATTTCCGGGGGACGAAGCTAACTATGGCTACACCTTC CASSLFPGDEANYGYTF
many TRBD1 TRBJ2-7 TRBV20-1 TGCAGTGCTAGATCGGGACAGGGTTTCTACGAGCAGTACTTC CSARSGQGFYEQYF
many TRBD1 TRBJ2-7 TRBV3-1 TGTGCCAGTACCAAAGGACAGGGGGTTCACTCCTACGAGCAGTACTTC CASTKGQGVHSYEQYF
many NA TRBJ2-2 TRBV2 TGTGCCAGCCGCGGAGGGGTCACCGGGGAGCTGTTTTTT CASRGGVTGELFF
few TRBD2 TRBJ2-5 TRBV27 TGTGCCAGCAGTGTTGTGGGGGGGGAGACCCAGTACTTC CASSVVGGETQYF
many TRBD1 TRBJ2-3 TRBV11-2 TGTGCCAGCATACAAAAAGAGGGGCCGGAAGGGGGCCCTAGCACAGATACGCAGTATTTT CASIQKEGPEGGPSTDTQYF
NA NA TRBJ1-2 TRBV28 TGTGCCAGCAGTCCTCTTTTCTTGTCAGGGGATGGCTACACCTTC CASSPLFLSGDGYTF
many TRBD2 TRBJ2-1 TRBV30 TGTGCCTGGAGTGTACTAGCGGGTGGGAATGAGCAGTTCTTC CAWSVLAGGNEQFF
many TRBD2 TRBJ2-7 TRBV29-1 TGCAGCGTTTGGACTAGCGGGAGGGCCGGGTACGAGCAGTACTTC CSVWTSGRAGYEQYF
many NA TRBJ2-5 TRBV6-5 TGTGCCAGCAGTTATTCAGGGGCACGGGAGACCCAGTACTTC CASSYSGARETQYF
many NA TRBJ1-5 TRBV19 TGTGCCAGTAGTCCGTTGACAGGAGGGAACAATCAGCCCCAGCATTTT CASSPLTGGNNQPQHF
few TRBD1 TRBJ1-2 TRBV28 TGTGCCAGCAGGGGGGACAGCTATGAAAACTATGGCTACACCTTC CASRGDSYENYGYTF
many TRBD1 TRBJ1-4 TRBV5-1 TGCGCCAGCAGCTCCGACAGGGGCGCAACTAATGAAAAACTGTTTTTT CASSSDRGATNEKLFF
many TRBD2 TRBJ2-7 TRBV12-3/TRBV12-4 TGTGCCAGCAGTCCGGGACTAGCGGGCGAGCAGTACTTC CASSPGLAGEQYF
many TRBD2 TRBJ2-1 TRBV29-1 TGCAGCCCCCCCGGGTCGCGGGTAGCGGGAGAATACAATGAGCAGTTCTTC CSPPGSRVAGEYNEQFF
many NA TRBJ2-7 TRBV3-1 TGTGCCAGCAGCCAAGATCCGGGACGATACGAGCAGTACTTC CASSQDPGRYEQYF
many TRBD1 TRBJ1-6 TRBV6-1 TGTGCCAGCACTGGACAGGGCATGAATAATTCACCCCTCCACTTT CASTGQGMNNSPLHF
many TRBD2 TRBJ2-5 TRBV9 TGTGCCAGCAGCGTAAGTCCTAGCGGGAGTGGGGAGACCCAGTACTTC CASSVSPSGSGETQYF
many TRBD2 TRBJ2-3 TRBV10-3 TGTGCCATCAGTGAGTCGCTGGGACTAGCGGGAGATACGCAGTATTTT CAISESLGLAGDTQYF
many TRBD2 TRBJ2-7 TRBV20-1 TGCAGTTCCCTAGCGGGAGGGCCTTACGAGCAGTACTTC CSSLAGGPYEQYF
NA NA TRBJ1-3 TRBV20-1 TGCAGTGCTCGCGACGGTGGGGGAAACACCATATATTTT CSARDGGGNTIYF
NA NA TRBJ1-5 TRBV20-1 TGCAGTGCTAGGAAACAGGGCGATAATAGCAATCAGCCCCAGCATTTT CSARKQGDNSNQPQHF